A selection of T cell receptor beta chains follows, all from one sample in a study of Ad26.COV2.S vaccination and SARS-CoV-2 variants. Profiling relied on immunoSEQ multiplex PCR, and the TCRdb table lists in-frame clones only, not all of them. The sample has some 390,000 clones, 89% seen once; the top ten hold approximately 1.9%. The sample consisted of peripheral blood, taken in a trial of Ad26.COV2.S vaccine versus placebo. Receptor source: a person between 18 and 59 years old who received the Ad26.COV2.S COVID-19 vaccine or a placebo. CDR3s include the opening cysteine and the closing phenylalanine or tryptophan.

TRBJ1-4,TRBV25-1,CASSEGVGENEKLFF
TRBJ2-2,TRBV15,CATSRDPPGAPNTGELFF
TRBJ2-3,TRBV5-4,CASSLIGQLGTDTQYF
TRBJ2-3,TRBV7-9,CASSITSGFGTDTQYF
TRBJ2-5,TRBV3-1/TRBV3-2,CASSRLKRELETQYF
TRBJ2-1,TRBV24-1,CATGGGAGVYNEQFF
TRBJ2-3,TRBV6-5,CAIFTDTQYF
TRBJ1-6,TRBV30,CAWSRRNSPLHF
TRBJ2-7,TRBV6-5,CASSPYLAGGREQYF
TRBJ1-4,TRBV12-3/TRBV12-4,CASRGDEKLFF
TRBJ1-5,TRBV27,CASSYGTGGNQPQHF